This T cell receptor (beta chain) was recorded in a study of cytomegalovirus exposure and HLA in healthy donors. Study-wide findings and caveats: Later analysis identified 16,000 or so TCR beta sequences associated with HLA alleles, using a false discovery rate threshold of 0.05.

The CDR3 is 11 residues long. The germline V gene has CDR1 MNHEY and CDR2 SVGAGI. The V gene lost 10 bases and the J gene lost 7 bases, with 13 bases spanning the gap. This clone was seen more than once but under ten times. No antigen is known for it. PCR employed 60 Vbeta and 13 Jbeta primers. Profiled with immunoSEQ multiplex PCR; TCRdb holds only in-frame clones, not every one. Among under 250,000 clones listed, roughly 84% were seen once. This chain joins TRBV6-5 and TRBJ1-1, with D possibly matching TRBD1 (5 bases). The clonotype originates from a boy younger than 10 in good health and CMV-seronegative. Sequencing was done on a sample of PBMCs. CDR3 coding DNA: TGTGCCACCCGACAGTGGGATGAAGCTTTCTTT. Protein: CATRQWDEAFF.